This is a list of T cell receptor beta chains from one sample in a study of blood T cells in healthy people across ages. One entry per CDR3 protein, called by TCRdb with MiXCR from the 5' RACE reads. The sample has over 700,000 distinct CDR3 sequences; 50% to 65% are singletons. Sequencing used blood. These receptors were collected from a man at least 80 years old in good health. The CDR3 runs from the conserved cysteine through the conserved F or W. The order of the fields is CDR3 DNA, CDR3 protein, clone size, J gene, V gene, D gene. D genes are given only for firm matches. Size tells how often a clone was seen (once, few, many) or the class of an expanded clone, and some rows leave it out.

CDR3 DNA: TGTGCCATCAGTGAGCGGGGACTAGCGGACAATGAGCAGTTCTTC
CDR3 protein: CAISERGLADNEQFF
clone size: few
J gene: TRBJ2-1
V gene: TRBV10-3
D gene: TRBD2

CDR3 DNA: TGTGCCAGCAGCTTCGACAGGGGACAGACCCAGTTCTTC
CDR3 protein: CASSFDRGQTQFF
clone size: NA
J gene: TRBJ2-1
V gene: TRBV5-4
D gene: TRBD1

CDR3 DNA: TGTGCCACCAGCCGGGACAGAGGGACTGAAGCTTTCTTT
CDR3 protein: CATSRDRGTEAFF
clone size: few
J gene: TRBJ1-1
V gene: TRBV24-1
D gene: TRBD1

CDR3 DNA: TGTGCCAGCAGTTTAGAGCGGGGGGTGCCAGGCTACACCTTC
CDR3 protein: CASSLERGVPGYTF
clone size: once
J gene: TRBJ1-2
V gene: TRBV27
D gene: NA

CDR3 DNA: TGCAGTGCTAGAGATCGGGGGTTGAGTGACAGATACGCGTATTTT
CDR3 protein: CSARDRGLSDRYAYF
clone size: NA
J gene: TRBJ2-3
V gene: TRBV20-1
D gene: NA

CDR3 DNA: TGTGCCAGCAGTTCTTCCGGGACAGGGCCCCGGAACGAGCAGTACTTC
CDR3 protein: CASSSSGTGPRNEQYF
clone size: NA
J gene: TRBJ2-7
V gene: TRBV28
D gene: TRBD1

CDR3 DNA: TGTGCCACCAGTGCCCAGGACGGAGTCTACCCTGAAGCTTTCTTT
CDR3 protein: CATSAQDGVYPEAFF
clone size: NA
J gene: TRBJ1-1
V gene: TRBV24-1
D gene: NA

CDR3 DNA: TGTGCCAGCACCCATGGGAGGGGGGGGTCCTACGAGCAGTACTTC
CDR3 protein: CASTHGRGGSYEQYF
clone size: many
J gene: TRBJ2-7
V gene: TRBV7-2
D gene: NA

CDR3 DNA: TGTGCCAGCAGTGTTGGAGGACCGAGCGAGCAGTACTTC
CDR3 protein: CASSVGGPSEQYF
clone size: few
J gene: TRBJ2-7
V gene: TRBV6-5
D gene: NA

CDR3 DNA: TGTGCCAGCAGTTTACCTCGCTTTGGGGTTGGAGGAGGGGCCACAGATACGCAGTATTTT
CDR3 protein: CASSLPRFGVGGGATDTQYF
clone size: NA
J gene: TRBJ2-3
V gene: TRBV28
D gene: NA

CDR3 DNA: TGTGCCAGCAGTTTAGTGAGACAGGGGGCGCGCGAGCAGTACTTC
CDR3 protein: CASSLVRQGAREQYF
clone size: NA
J gene: TRBJ2-7
V gene: TRBV28
D gene: TRBD1

CDR3 DNA: TGTGCCATCAGTGAGTCGATTCTTGGACTAGCGGGAGGAGACAGATACGCGTATTTT
CDR3 protein: CAISESILGLAGGDRYAYF
clone size: once
J gene: TRBJ2-3
V gene: TRBV10-3
D gene: TRBD2

CDR3 DNA: TGTGCCAGCAGCGGCCCGAGGGACATTCAGTACTTC
CDR3 protein: CASSGPRDIQYF
clone size: few
J gene: TRBJ2-4
V gene: TRBV7-9
D gene: NA

CDR3 DNA: TGCAGTGCTAGTCTTAGCAATCAGCCCCAGCATTTT
CDR3 protein: CSASLSNQPQHF
clone size: few
J gene: TRBJ1-5
V gene: TRBV20-1
D gene: NA

CDR3 DNA: TGTGCCAGCAGCTCTGGGACCTTCGCCGAGACCCAGTACTTC
CDR3 protein: CASSSGTFAETQYF
clone size: NA
J gene: TRBJ2-5
V gene: TRBV11-2
D gene: NA

CDR3 DNA: TGTGCCAGCAGCCCCGGGACAGGGCGTGGAAACTATGGCTACACCTTC
CDR3 protein: CASSPGTGRGNYGYTF
clone size: NA
J gene: TRBJ1-2
V gene: TRBV7-2
D gene: TRBD1

CDR3 DNA: TGTGCCATCAGTGGCCGTGGGGGTTATGGCTACACCTTC
CDR3 protein: CAISGRGGYGYTF
clone size: few
J gene: TRBJ1-2
V gene: TRBV10-3
D gene: NA

CDR3 DNA: TGCAGTGCTAGAGATCTGCGTGACTATGGCTACACCTTC
CDR3 protein: CSARDLRDYGYTF
clone size: NA
J gene: TRBJ1-2
V gene: TRBV20-1
D gene: NA

CDR3 DNA: TGTGCCAGCAGCTTTTCGGGGGACAGGGCTTTCTTT
CDR3 protein: CASSFSGDRAFF
clone size: NA
J gene: TRBJ1-1
V gene: TRBV6-1
D gene: TRBD1

CDR3 DNA: TGTGCCAGCAGGCGACTAGCGGGGTTTTACAATGAGCAGTTCTTC
CDR3 protein: CASRRLAGFYNEQFF
clone size: NA
J gene: TRBJ2-1
V gene: TRBV6-2/TRBV6-3
D gene: TRBD2

CDR3 DNA: TGTGCCAGCAGCCGGGGACAGGGGGCGTTCTACGAGCAGTACTTC
CDR3 protein: CASSRGQGAFYEQYF
clone size: NA
J gene: TRBJ2-7
V gene: TRBV9
D gene: TRBD1

CDR3 DNA: TGCGCCAGCAGCCAAGAATTGAGTGGGCTGCCAGCTTTCTTT
CDR3 protein: CASSQELSGLPAFF
clone size: NA
J gene: TRBJ1-1
V gene: TRBV4-1
D gene: NA

CDR3 DNA: TGTGCCAGCAGTCGACTGAAGGGGTTTAACGACGAGCAGTACTTC
CDR3 protein: CASSRLKGFNDEQYF
clone size: few
J gene: TRBJ2-7
V gene: TRBV6-1
D gene: NA

CDR3 DNA: TGTGCCATCAGTGAAGGGAGGGGACAGAACAATGAGCAGTTCTTC
CDR3 protein: CAISEGRGQNNEQFF
clone size: many
J gene: TRBJ2-1
V gene: TRBV10-3
D gene: NA

CDR3 DNA: TGTGCCAGCAGTTTAACTTTGGGCTCTGGGGCCAACGTCCTGACTTTC
CDR3 protein: CASSLTLGSGANVLTF
clone size: few
J gene: TRBJ2-6
V gene: TRBV28
D gene: NA

CDR3 DNA: TGTGCCAGCTCCCGCAACCCCCCTTTTGAGCAGCAGTACTTC
CDR3 protein: CASSRNPPFEQQYF
clone size: NA
J gene: TRBJ2-7
V gene: TRBV18
D gene: NA

CDR3 DNA: TGTGCCATCGGACCTGGGACGGATGAGCAGTTCTTC
CDR3 protein: CAIGPGTDEQFF
clone size: few
J gene: TRBJ2-1
V gene: TRBV10-3
D gene: NA

CDR3 DNA: TGTGCCAGCAGCCGTGGTTTCAGCGGGATTACCTACGAGCGGTACTTC
CDR3 protein: CASSRGFSGITYERYF
clone size: NA
J gene: TRBJ2-7
V gene: TRBV14
D gene: TRBD2

CDR3 DNA: TGTGCTAGCAGCTTTAGCGGGAGGGCTTACGAGCAGTACTTC
CDR3 protein: CASSFSGRAYEQYF
clone size: few
J gene: TRBJ2-7
V gene: TRBV7-7
D gene: TRBD2

CDR3 DNA: TGTGCCAGCAGTTTCAATGACCAGGCGCCCTACGAGCAGTACTTC
CDR3 protein: CASSFNDQAPYEQYF
clone size: NA
J gene: TRBJ2-7
V gene: TRBV27
D gene: NA

CDR3 DNA: TGCGCCAGCAGCTTCGGGGGACGGGGGGCTGAAGCTTTCTTT
CDR3 protein: CASSFGGRGAEAFF
clone size: NA
J gene: TRBJ1-1
V gene: TRBV5-1
D gene: NA

CDR3 DNA: TGCGCCAGCAGCTTGGACGGGACTAGCGGGATTGGCGCGCGCGTCGAGCAGTACTTC
CDR3 protein: CASSLDGTSGIGARVEQYF
clone size: NA
J gene: TRBJ2-7
V gene: TRBV5-1
D gene: TRBD2

CDR3 DNA: TGTGCCAGCAGTCCCTCCAACTTAGCGGGTAGCTCCTACGAGCAGTACTTC
CDR3 protein: CASSPSNLAGSSYEQYF
clone size: NA
J gene: TRBJ2-7
V gene: TRBV28
D gene: TRBD2

CDR3 DNA: TGTGCCAGCAGCTTATCCGGGGGAAACACAGATACGCAGTATTTT
CDR3 protein: CASSLSGGNTDTQYF
clone size: NA
J gene: TRBJ2-3
V gene: TRBV5-4
D gene: NA

CDR3 DNA: TGTGCCAGCAGAGATCCCACTTCTGGGGCCAACGTCCTGACTTTC
CDR3 protein: CASRDPTSGANVLTF
clone size: once
J gene: TRBJ2-6
V gene: TRBV27
D gene: NA

CDR3 DNA: TGTGCCAGCAGCGTGACAGGGGCGACCTACAATGAGCAGTTCTTC
CDR3 protein: CASSVTGATYNEQFF
clone size: NA
J gene: TRBJ2-1
V gene: TRBV9
D gene: TRBD1

CDR3 DNA: TGTGCCAGCAGTACCCCTGGATGGTATGGCTACACCTTC
CDR3 protein: CASSTPGWYGYTF
clone size: NA
J gene: TRBJ1-2
V gene: TRBV6-2/TRBV6-3
D gene: NA

CDR3 DNA: TGTGCCAGCAGTTACTCGAATGGGGCGGAGTACGAGCAGTACTTC
CDR3 protein: CASSYSNGAEYEQYF
clone size: NA
J gene: TRBJ2-7
V gene: TRBV6-5
D gene: NA

CDR3 DNA: TGTGCCAGCAGCCAAGCGGTAGGCGGGAGGGCCGGCTACGAGCAGTACTTC
CDR3 protein: CASSQAVGGRAGYEQYF
clone size: NA
J gene: TRBJ2-7
V gene: TRBV3-1
D gene: TRBD2

CDR3 DNA: TGTGCCAGCAGCCGCAGAGAACATGGCTACACCTTC
CDR3 protein: CASSRREHGYTF
clone size: once
J gene: TRBJ1-2
V gene: TRBV12-3/TRBV12-4
D gene: NA

CDR3 DNA: TGCAGTGCTAGAGTGACTAGCGGGAACCGCTACAATGAGCAGTTCTTC
CDR3 protein: CSARVTSGNRYNEQFF
clone size: NA
J gene: TRBJ2-1
V gene: TRBV20-1
D gene: TRBD2

CDR3 DNA: TGCAGTGCTAATTTCTTAGCGGGGGCCTACGAGCAGTACTTC
CDR3 protein: CSANFLAGAYEQYF
clone size: NA
J gene: TRBJ2-7
V gene: TRBV20-1
D gene: TRBD2

CDR3 DNA: TGCAGTGCTAGAGTGGGGGGGCTAATGAACACTGAAGCTTTCTTT
CDR3 protein: CSARVGGLMNTEAFF
clone size: NA
J gene: TRBJ1-1
V gene: TRBV20-1
D gene: NA

CDR3 DNA: TGTGCCAGCAGTCCCCCAACTCGCGGGAGGGTCCATGAGCAGTTCTTC
CDR3 protein: CASSPPTRGRVHEQFF
clone size: NA
J gene: TRBJ2-1
V gene: TRBV28
D gene: TRBD2